These T cell receptor beta chains were read from a single sample in a study of graft-versus-host responses after intestinal transplantation. What these receptors recognize is not known. This table comes from immunoSEQ multiplex PCR, and its TCRdb copy is limited to in-frame clones, with some not included. The profile shows over 80,000 clones, 91% of them singletons. The sample in question was unstimulated CD4+ T cells sorted from spleen or lymph node cells, obtained before transplant. Every receptor here comes from a human donor who was the organ donor for an intestinal transplant. The CDR3 runs from the conserved cysteine through the conserved F or W. A row's size may be missing; if present it is once, few, many or a size class.

clone size: .; J gene: TRBJ1-2; V gene: TRBV10-3; CDR3 protein: CAISEGRGGYTF
clone size: .; J gene: TRBJ2-2; V gene: TRBV5-5; CDR3 protein: CASSSLPPDRSTGELFF
clone size: .; J gene: TRBJ1-3; V gene: TRBV6-6; CDR3 protein: CASGPLKADTIYF
clone size: .; J gene: TRBJ1-6; V gene: TRBV27; CDR3 protein: CASSFGGLTYNSPLHF
clone size: .; J gene: TRBJ1-4; V gene: TRBV15; CDR3 protein: CATSDWTRGEKLFF
clone size: .; J gene: TRBJ1-3; V gene: TRBV4-3; CDR3 protein: CASSQISGTGDTIYF
clone size: .; J gene: TRBJ1-2; V gene: TRBV6-5; CDR3 protein: CASRTFNYGYTF
clone size: .; J gene: TRBJ1-6; V gene: TRBV5-4; CDR3 protein: CASSTPGSPLHF
clone size: .; J gene: TRBJ2-3; V gene: TRBV4-2; CDR3 protein: CASSQEPLAGGPDTQYF
clone size: .; J gene: TRBJ2-3; V gene: TRBV19; CDR3 protein: CASNRGTGVWTDTQYF
clone size: .; J gene: TRBJ1-4; V gene: TRBV4-3; CDR3 protein: CASSQDRLGGGNEKLFF
clone size: few; J gene: TRBJ1-6; V gene: TRBV6-1; CDR3 protein: CAGGEGYNSPLHF
clone size: .; J gene: TRBJ2-1; V gene: TRBV18; CDR3 protein: CASSPLGTSFYEQFF
clone size: .; J gene: TRBJ2-1; V gene: TRBV11-3; CDR3 protein: CASSSRFSGGNEQFF
clone size: .; J gene: TRBJ1-1; V gene: TRBV7-9; CDR3 protein: CASSFLRVNTEAFF
clone size: once; J gene: TRBJ2-7; V gene: TRBV5-1; CDR3 protein: CASSSAGQGTYEQYF
clone size: .; J gene: TRBJ1-1; V gene: TRBV19; CDR3 protein: CASISRGGADTEAFF
clone size: .; J gene: TRBJ1-3; V gene: TRBV7-8; CDR3 protein: CASSLGYDRASSGNTIYF
clone size: .; J gene: TRBJ2-1; V gene: TRBV5-6; CDR3 protein: CASSLVGPGYNEQFF
clone size: once; J gene: TRBJ1-4; V gene: TRBV7-9; CDR3 protein: CASSGYRGRGGREKLFF
clone size: .; J gene: TRBJ2-7; V gene: TRBV4-3; CDR3 protein: CASSQYNRESYEQYF
clone size: once; J gene: TRBJ2-3; V gene: TRBV4-1; CDR3 protein: CASSPIRAGITDTQYF
clone size: .; J gene: TRBJ1-1; V gene: TRBV25-1; CDR3 protein: CASSEFGGFDPLSEAFF
clone size: .; J gene: TRBJ2-1; V gene: TRBV5-1; CDR3 protein: CASSSPGQGRSEQFF
clone size: .; J gene: TRBJ2-1; V gene: TRBV10-3; CDR3 protein: CAISEGAGTYNEQFF
clone size: .; J gene: TRBJ1-5; V gene: TRBV4-1; CDR3 protein: CASSPGQGSQPQHF
clone size: .; J gene: TRBJ2-7; V gene: TRBV5-1; CDR3 protein: CASTHRQGSYEQYF
clone size: .; J gene: TRBJ2-3; V gene: TRBV9; CDR3 protein: CASSVANVRGDTQYF
clone size: .; J gene: TRBJ1-1; V gene: TRBV9; CDR3 protein: CASSVRMNTEAFF
clone size: .; J gene: TRBJ2-7; V gene: TRBV6-6; CDR3 protein: CASSRRGGQPYEQYF
clone size: .; J gene: TRBJ1-4; V gene: TRBV6-5; CDR3 protein: CASSYSILGAEKLFF
clone size: .; J gene: TRBJ2-7; V gene: TRBV29-1; CDR3 protein: CSVVAGGSYSYEQYF
clone size: .; J gene: TRBJ1-4; V gene: TRBV27; CDR3 protein: CASSLPGVNEKLFF
clone size: .; J gene: TRBJ2-7; V gene: TRBV7-2; CDR3 protein: CASSVTGGAGYEQYF
clone size: .; J gene: TRBJ2-4; V gene: TRBV5-6; CDR3 protein: CASSSGQGEGNIQYF
clone size: .; J gene: TRBJ2-2; V gene: TRBV13; CDR3 protein: CASTKTQGSNTGELFF
clone size: once; J gene: TRBJ2-5; V gene: TRBV10-3; CDR3 protein: CAISWGLESKTQYF
clone size: .; J gene: TRBJ2-1; V gene: TRBV7-3; CDR3 protein: CASGRSRGNRFF
clone size: .; J gene: TRBJ2-5; V gene: TRBV7-2; CDR3 protein: CASSLTGSFGETQYF
clone size: .; J gene: TRBJ2-7; V gene: TRBV10-3; CDR3 protein: CAISELGPAVYEQYF
clone size: .; J gene: TRBJ1-2; V gene: TRBV6-1; CDR3 protein: CASSEGYRDYGYTF
clone size: .; J gene: TRBJ1-2; V gene: TRBV10-3; CDR3 protein: CAISISLDRFYGYTF
clone size: .; J gene: TRBJ2-7; V gene: TRBV5-1; CDR3 protein: CASSHPRGSKDYEQYF
clone size: once; J gene: TRBJ1-4; V gene: TRBV6-1; CDR3 protein: CASQGYGGNEKLFF
clone size: .; J gene: TRBJ2-2; V gene: TRBV4-2; CDR3 protein: CASSPIDSNTGELFF
clone size: .; J gene: TRBJ2-3; V gene: TRBV6-1; CDR3 protein: CASSEGSGWSDTQYF
clone size: few; J gene: TRBJ1-5; V gene: TRBV19; CDR3 protein: CASSTGGNQPQHF
clone size: .; J gene: TRBJ1-3; V gene: TRBV7-9; CDR3 protein: CASSSDGGGGNTIYF
clone size: .; J gene: TRBJ2-1; V gene: TRBV6-6; CDR3 protein: CASSGQGTYNEQFF
clone size: .; J gene: TRBJ2-5; V gene: TRBV21-1; CDR3 protein: CASSNNGLPGVVETQYF
clone size: once; J gene: TRBJ2-2; V gene: TRBV28; CDR3 protein: CASSLPNLAGANTGELFF
clone size: .; J gene: TRBJ2-3; V gene: TRBV7-2; CDR3 protein: CASSPGLAGSGTQYF
clone size: .; J gene: TRBJ2-2; V gene: TRBV2; CDR3 protein: CASSEDGTLNTGELFF
clone size: once; J gene: TRBJ2-2; V gene: TRBV5-1; CDR3 protein: CASSLAHRATGELFF
clone size: .; J gene: TRBJ1-2; V gene: TRBV28; CDR3 protein: CASLSGLSYGYTF
clone size: .; J gene: TRBJ2-1; V gene: TRBV9; CDR3 protein: CASSVVPLAPNEQFF
clone size: .; J gene: TRBJ1-6; V gene: TRBV10-3; CDR3 protein: CAISVGGYNSPLHF